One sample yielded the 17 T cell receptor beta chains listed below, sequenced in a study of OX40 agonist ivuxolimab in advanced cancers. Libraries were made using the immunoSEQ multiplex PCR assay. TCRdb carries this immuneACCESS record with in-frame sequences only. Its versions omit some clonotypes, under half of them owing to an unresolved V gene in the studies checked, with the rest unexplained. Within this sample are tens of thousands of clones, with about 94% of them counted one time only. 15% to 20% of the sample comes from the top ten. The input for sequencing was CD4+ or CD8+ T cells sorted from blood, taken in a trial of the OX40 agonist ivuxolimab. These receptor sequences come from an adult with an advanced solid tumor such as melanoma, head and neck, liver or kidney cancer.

This chain's CDR3 is CASSSTQGQGASSPLHF. CDR3 coding DNA: TGTGCCAGCAGTTCTACTCAGGGACAGGGGGCTTCCTCTCCCCTCCACTTT. The chain joins TRBV28 to TRBJ1-6, with 12 positions matching TRBD1. The J segment lost 13 bases and the V segment lost 4 bases, leaving 14 bases of the junction unmatched. This CDR3 has 17 residues. Germline V gene sequence: CDR1 MDHEN, CDR2 SYDVKM.

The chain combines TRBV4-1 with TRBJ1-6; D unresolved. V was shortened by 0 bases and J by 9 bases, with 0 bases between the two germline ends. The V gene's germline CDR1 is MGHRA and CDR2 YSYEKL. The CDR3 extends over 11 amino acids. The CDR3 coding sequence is TGCGCCAGCAGCCAAGATTCACCCCTCCACTTT. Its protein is CASSQDSPLHF.

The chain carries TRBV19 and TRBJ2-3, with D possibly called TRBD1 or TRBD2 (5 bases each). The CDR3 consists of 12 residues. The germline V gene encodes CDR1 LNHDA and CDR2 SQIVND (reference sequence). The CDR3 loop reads CAIPGPRDTQYF. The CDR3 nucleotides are TGTGCAATACCGGGACCCCGAGATACGCAGTATTTT.

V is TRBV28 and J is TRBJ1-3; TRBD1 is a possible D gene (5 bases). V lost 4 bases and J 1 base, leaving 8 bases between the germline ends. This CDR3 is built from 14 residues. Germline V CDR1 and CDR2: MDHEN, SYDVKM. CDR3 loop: CASSSTVSGNTIYF. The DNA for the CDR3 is TGTGCCAGCAGTTCGACAGTTTCTGGAAACACCATATATTTT.

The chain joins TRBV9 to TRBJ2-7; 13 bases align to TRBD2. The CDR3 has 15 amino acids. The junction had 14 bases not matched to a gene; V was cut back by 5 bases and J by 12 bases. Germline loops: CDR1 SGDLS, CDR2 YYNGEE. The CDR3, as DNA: TGTGCCAGCAGTCCCACCGGGACTAGCGGGATCGGGCCGTACTTC. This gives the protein CASSPTGTSGIGPYF.

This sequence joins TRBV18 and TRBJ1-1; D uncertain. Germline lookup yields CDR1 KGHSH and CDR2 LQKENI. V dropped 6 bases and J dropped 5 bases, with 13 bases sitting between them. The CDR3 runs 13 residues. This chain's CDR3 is CASSPDVGTEAFF. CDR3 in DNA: TGTGCCAGCTCCCCCGACGTGGGGACTGAAGCTTTCTTT.

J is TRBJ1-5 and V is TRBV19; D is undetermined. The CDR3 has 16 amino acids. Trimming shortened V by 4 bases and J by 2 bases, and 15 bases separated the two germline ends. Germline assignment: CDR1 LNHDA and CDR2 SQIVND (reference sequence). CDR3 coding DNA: TGTGCCAGTAGTACCCCTATGAGGGCGGGCAATCAGCCCCAGCATTTT. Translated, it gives CASSTPMRAGNQPQHF.

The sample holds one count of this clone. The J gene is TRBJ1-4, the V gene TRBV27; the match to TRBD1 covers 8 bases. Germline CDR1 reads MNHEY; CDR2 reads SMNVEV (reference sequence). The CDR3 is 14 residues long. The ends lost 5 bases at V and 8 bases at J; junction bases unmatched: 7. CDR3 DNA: TGTGCCAGCAGTATTGGACAGGGTGGGGAAAAACTGTTTTTT. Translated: CASSIGQGGEKLFF. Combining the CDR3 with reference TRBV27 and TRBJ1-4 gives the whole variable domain EAQVTQNPRYLITVTGKKLTVTCSQNMNHEYMSWYRQDPGLGLRQIYYSMNVEVTDKGDVPEGYKVSRKEKRNFPLILESPSPNQTSLYFCASSIGQGGEKLFFGSGTQLSVL.

The CDR3 loop is CASSVVSSGGTDTQYF. DNA for the CDR3: TGTGCCAGCAGCGTAGTGTCTAGTGGAGGCACAGATACGCAGTATTTT. This chain joins TRBV9 and TRBJ2-3; D ambiguous. Deletions cut 0 bases from V and 1 base from J, with 12 bases between. The CDR3 consists of 16 residues. Per germline, CDR1 SGDLS and CDR2 YYNGEE.

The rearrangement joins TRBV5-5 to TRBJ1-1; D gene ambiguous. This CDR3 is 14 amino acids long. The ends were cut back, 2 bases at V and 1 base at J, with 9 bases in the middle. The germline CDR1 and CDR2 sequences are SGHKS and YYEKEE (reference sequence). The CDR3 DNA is TGTGCCAGCAGCTTCGACAACAGGAACACTGAAGCTTTCTTT. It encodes CASSFDNRNTEAFF.

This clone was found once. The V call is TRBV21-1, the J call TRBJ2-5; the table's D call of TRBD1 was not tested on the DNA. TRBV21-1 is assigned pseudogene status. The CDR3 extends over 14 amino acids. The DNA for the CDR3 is TGTGCCAGCAGCCTTCGCTACAGGGGAGAGACCCAGTACTTC. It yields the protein CASSLRYRGETQYF.

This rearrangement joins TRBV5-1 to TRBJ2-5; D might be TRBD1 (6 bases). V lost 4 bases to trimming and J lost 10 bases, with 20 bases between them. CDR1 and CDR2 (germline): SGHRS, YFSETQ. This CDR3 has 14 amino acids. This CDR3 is CASSTRDIQFHQYF. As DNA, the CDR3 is TGCGCCAGCAGCACCCGGGACATACAATTCCACCAGTACTTC.

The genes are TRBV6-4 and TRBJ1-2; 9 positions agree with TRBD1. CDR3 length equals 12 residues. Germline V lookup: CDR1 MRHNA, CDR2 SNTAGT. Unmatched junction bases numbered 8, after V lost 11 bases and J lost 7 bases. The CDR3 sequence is CAGTGTGSGYTF. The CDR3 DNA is TGTGCCGGTACCGGGACAGGGAGTGGCTACACCTTC.

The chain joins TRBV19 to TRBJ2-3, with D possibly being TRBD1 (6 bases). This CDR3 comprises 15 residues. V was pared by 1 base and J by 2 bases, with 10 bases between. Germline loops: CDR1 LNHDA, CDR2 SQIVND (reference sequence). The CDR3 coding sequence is TGTGCCAGTAGTATAGTTCAGGGGAACACAGATACGCAGTATTTT. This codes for CASSIVQGNTDTQYF.

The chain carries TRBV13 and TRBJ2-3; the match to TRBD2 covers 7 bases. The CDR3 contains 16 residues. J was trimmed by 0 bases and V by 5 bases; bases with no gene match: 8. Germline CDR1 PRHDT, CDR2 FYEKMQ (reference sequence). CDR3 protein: CASSPLASGSTDTQYF. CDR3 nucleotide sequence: TGTGCCAGCAGCCCTCTCGCTAGCGGTAGCACAGATACGCAGTATTTT.

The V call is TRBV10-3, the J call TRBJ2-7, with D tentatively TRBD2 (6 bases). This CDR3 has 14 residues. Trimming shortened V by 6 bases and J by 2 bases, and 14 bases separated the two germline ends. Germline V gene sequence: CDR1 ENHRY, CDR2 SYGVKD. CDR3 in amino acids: CAIRNIADPYEQYF. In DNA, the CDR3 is TGTGCCATCAGGAACATAGCGGACCCCTACGAGCAGTACTTC.

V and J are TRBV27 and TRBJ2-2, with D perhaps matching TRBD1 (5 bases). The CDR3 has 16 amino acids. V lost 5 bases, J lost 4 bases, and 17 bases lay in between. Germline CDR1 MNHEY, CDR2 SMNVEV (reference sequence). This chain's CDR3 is CASSPREGVCTGELFF. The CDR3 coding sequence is TGTGCCAGCAGTCCACGAGAAGGGGTATGCACCGGGGAGCTGTTTTTT.